The sequence of this T cell receptor beta chain was determined in a study of blood T cell repertoires in COVID-19 (TCRdb year 2020). Regarding the study in general: The collaborator samples originated in the United States, Italy and Spain and spanned the acute and convalescent phases of COVID-19. The material from the prospective study consisted of cDNA or gDNA derived from T cells, B-cell-depleted T cells, or PBMCs. Deeply sampled blood TCRbeta repertoires from subjects exposed to, actively infected with, or recovered from COVID-19 were included in the dataset. A freely available public database, intended as a resource for researchers studying the immune response to SARS-CoV-2, is where the repertoires were released. Samples came from the ongoing ImmuneRACE study (first 160 participants) plus 1,254 subjects from 6 global collaborators. Nearly every sample came with metadata listing a de-identified subject ID, COVID-19 status, age in years and sex. Where available, HLA class I and class II types were obtained from metadata supplied by the sample provider rather than from assay-based typing.

The investigation overall reported the following: The quantity of clinical and demographic metadata differed by source and by participant and was supplied without curation.

The collaborating institutions used their own protocols to collect whole blood in K2EDTA tubes. For TCRbeta analysis, collaborators shipped samples in one of three forms: frozen whole blood, isolated PBMCs, or DNA extracted from either of those sample types. On this clone itself: The specificity of this receptor is unknown. The input lacks base qualities; no much larger clone sits a single base away.

The CDR1 and CDR2 encoded by the germline V gene are MGHRA and YSYEKL. The CDR3 contains 15 residues, cysteine and phenylalanine counted. This entry keeps only the CDR3 DNA: 45 bases, framed from base 1. V loses 0 bases of germline sequence and J loses 7 bases, and the interval between the two ends is 13 bases. The immunoSEQ Assay, a bias-controlled multiplex PCR, was used to amplify TCRbeta CDR3 regions from genomic DNA. For the original study's pipeline: The number of nucleated cells in each sample was estimated by amplification of reference gene primers within the assay. To quantify the absolute abundance of each unique TCRbeta CDR3 rearrangement, sequence reads were collapsed and filtered. For each sample, productive Simpson clonality was calculated as the square root of Simpson's diversity index across productive rearrangements. TCRdb carries this immuneACCESS record with in-frame sequences only. Its versions omit some clonotypes, under half of them owing to an unresolved V gene in the studies checked, with the rest unexplained. D and trimming come from the DNA, and the V and J calls and clone size come from that table. This sample is represented by 150,000 to 200,000 clones; around 82% of them were singletons. Roughly 9.8% of the sample is taken by the ten largest.

The sequence links TRBV4-1 to TRBJ1-5, and perhaps TRBD1 as D gene, on 6 matching bases. This TCR was recovered from a woman of 80 years or more with acute or convalescent COVID-19. The specimen was peripheral blood. The nucleotides read TGCGCCAGCAGCCAAGATGGTACAGGGTGGCAGCCCCAGCATTTT. This is translated as CASSQDGTGWQPQHF.